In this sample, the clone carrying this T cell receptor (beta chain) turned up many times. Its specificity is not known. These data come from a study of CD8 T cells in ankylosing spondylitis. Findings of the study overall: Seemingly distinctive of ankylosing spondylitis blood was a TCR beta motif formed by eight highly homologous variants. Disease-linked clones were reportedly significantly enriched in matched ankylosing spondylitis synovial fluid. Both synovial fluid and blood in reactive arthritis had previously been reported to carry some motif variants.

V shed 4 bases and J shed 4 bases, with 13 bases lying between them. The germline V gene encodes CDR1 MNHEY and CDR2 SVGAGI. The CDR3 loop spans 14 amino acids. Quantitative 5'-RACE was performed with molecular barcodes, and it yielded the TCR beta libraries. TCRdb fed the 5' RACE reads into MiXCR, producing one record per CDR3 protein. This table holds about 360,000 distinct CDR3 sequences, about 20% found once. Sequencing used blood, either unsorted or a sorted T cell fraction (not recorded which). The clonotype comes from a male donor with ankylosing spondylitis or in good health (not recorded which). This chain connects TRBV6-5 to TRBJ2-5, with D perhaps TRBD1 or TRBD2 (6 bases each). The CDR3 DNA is TGTGCCAGCAGTTCCGAAGGGGGGATAGAGACCCAGTACTTC. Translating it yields CASSSEGGIETQYF.